This T cell receptor (beta chain) appears in the sequencing data of a study of cytomegalovirus exposure and HLA in healthy donors. In the case of this clone: What it recognizes is unknown.

PCR was performed using 60 Vbeta and 13 Jbeta primers. The data were produced by immunoSEQ multiplex PCR, yet TCRdb's version contains in-frame clones alone and is incomplete. The table has about 200,000 clones, about 75% seen once. Looked up from germline, CDR1 is SEHNR and CDR2 is FQNEAQ (reference sequence). This CDR3 comprises 14 residues. The trim removed 5 bases at V and 7 bases at J, leaving 11 bases unmatched. Study findings and constraints: TCR beta V- and J-gene trimming was later associated with a missense DCLRE1C variant.

What was sequenced was PBMCs. This sequence originates from a young man in good health and CMV-seronegative. The chain couples TRBV7-9 to TRBJ2-7, with TRBD1 matching over 7 bases. The CDR3 DNA sequence: TGTGCCAGCAGCGCAGGGACAGCCCGGATGGAGCAGTACTTC. Translation gives CASSAGTARMEQYF.